This T cell receptor beta chain was retrieved from a study of blood T cell repertoires in COVID-19 (dated by TCRdb to the early 2020s). With respect to the entire study: Samples covering the acute and convalescent phases of COVID-19 were provided by collaborators in the United States, Italy and Spain. The material from the prospective study consisted of cDNA or gDNA derived from T cells, B-cell-depleted T cells, or PBMCs. Deeply sampled blood TCRbeta repertoires from subjects exposed to, actively infected with, or recovered from COVID-19 were included in the dataset. The repertoires were released in a freely available public database meant as a resource for research on the immune response to SARS-CoV-2. The samples were drawn from the first 160 participants of the ongoing ImmuneRACE study and from about 1,200 subjects provided by 6 global collaborators. A de-identified subject ID, COVID-19 status, age in years and sex were almost always included in the sample metadata. Where available, HLA class I and class II types were obtained from metadata supplied by the sample provider rather than from assay-based typing.

Worth noting for this clone: The antigen this receptor binds is unknown. It has no much larger one-base neighbor in the sample; base qualities were not kept.

Enrolling through a virtual design, the prospective study's participants ranged in age from roughly 18 to 95 years and lived across about two dozen United States geographic areas. In the prospective study, cohorts were assigned on the basis of participant-reported clinical history obtained from a screening survey and a study questionnaire. Each participant in the prospective study had whole blood, serum and a nasopharyngeal or oropharyngeal swab collected by mobile phlebotomists. Over a roughly 2-month period, participants in the prospective study had the option of providing additional blood draws and questionnaires. Before DNA extraction, prospective study blood samples were shipped either frozen or at room temperature. TCRbeta CDR3 regions were amplified from genomic DNA by means of the immunoSEQ Assay, a bias-controlled multiplex PCR. As for the original processing: The number of nucleated cells in each sample was estimated by amplification of reference gene primers within the assay. Sequence reads were collapsed and filtered to measure the absolute abundance of every unique TCRbeta CDR3 rearrangement. For each sample, productive Simpson clonality was calculated as the square root of Simpson's diversity index over productive rearrangements. TCRdb holds this immuneACCESS table with in-frame rearrangements only. Some clones are missing; in checked studies, unresolved V genes explain under half, and the rest has no known cause. V, J and clone size derive from that table, while D and trimming were established from the DNA sequence. The sample table records approximately 290,000 clones; around 90% of these occur just once. Clones ranked in the top ten supply 3.5% to 4.5% of the sample.

The full study reports these points: Clinical and demographic metadata were provided uncurated, with the amount varying by source and participant.

The receptor was derived from a woman aged 18-29 years with acute COVID-19. The sequenced sample consisted of PBMCs or T cells enriched from blood (not recorded which).

The DNA sequence reads TGTGCCAGCAGCTTAGACAGGTGGGGTGAAAAACTGTTTTTT. It specifies CASSLDRWGEKLFF. The rearrangement joined TRBV7-6 to TRBJ1-4; possibly the D gene is TRBD1, per 5 matching bases. CDR1 and CDR2 are drawn from the germline V gene: SGHVS, FNYEAQ. Spanning cysteine to phenylalanine, the CDR3 consists of 14 amino acids. The sequence is cut down to CDR3 DNA, 42 bases in frame from base 1. V drops 1 base and J drops 7 bases, leaving 10 bases in between.